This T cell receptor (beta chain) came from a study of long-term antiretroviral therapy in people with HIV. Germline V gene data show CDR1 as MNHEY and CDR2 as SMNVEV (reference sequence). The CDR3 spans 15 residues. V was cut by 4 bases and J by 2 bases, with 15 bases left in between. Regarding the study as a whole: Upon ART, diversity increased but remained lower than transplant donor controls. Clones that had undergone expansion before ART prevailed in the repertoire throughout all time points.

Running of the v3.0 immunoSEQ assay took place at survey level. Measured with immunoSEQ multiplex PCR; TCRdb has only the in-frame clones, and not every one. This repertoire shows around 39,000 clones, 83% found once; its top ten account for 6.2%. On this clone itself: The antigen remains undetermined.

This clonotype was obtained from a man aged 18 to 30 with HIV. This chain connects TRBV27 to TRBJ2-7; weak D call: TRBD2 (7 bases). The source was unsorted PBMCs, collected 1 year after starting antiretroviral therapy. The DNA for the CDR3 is TGTGCCAGCAGTTCACTAGGGGGAGGGACCTACGAGCAGTACTTC. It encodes CASSSLGGGTYEQYF.